This TCR beta chain appears in the sequencing data of a study of T cell repertoires in cytomegalovirus infection. Across the whole study: Based on public TCR beta signatures, there were indications of CMV infection and of a matching HLA type. Whole-study results and caveats: Of the TCR beta families, the public ones yielded a cumulative frequency that identified carriers of CMV plus the relevant HLA. Clonotype analysis showed dominance of the ex vivo response by HLA-C-restricted CMV-specific TCR beta clonotypes.

With respect to this clonotype: Antigen specificity is unknown.

Via MiXCR, TCRdb re-called the reads, giving one row per CDR3 protein. This table has 750,000 to 900,000 distinct CDR3 sequences, roughly 29% appearing once. Trimming took 3 bases from V and 6 from J; bases not matched to a gene: 15. Germline CDR1 is LGHNT and CDR2 is FRNRAP. This CDR3 has 17 amino acids. The J gene is TRBJ1-2, the V gene TRBV12-5; 8 bases fit TRBD1. Here the sequenced sample was cultured CD8+ T cells from PBMCs, taken from culture after CMV antigen stimulation. The TCR comes from a human donor in good health (CMV status not recorded). Some clones in this sample may be carry-over from other donors' samples. CDR3 protein: CASGFSHQGAKWDGYTF. CDR3 coding DNA: TGTGCTAGTGGTTTTAGTCACCAGGGGGCAAAGTGGGATGGCTACACCTTC.